These 13 T cell receptor beta chains share one sample of origin, sequenced in a study of T-cell reconstitution after alpha-beta-depleted transplantation in children (TCRdb year 2016). The sample's treatment or condition label is to be understood as: allogeneic hematopoietic cell transplantation with graft depleted of TCRalphabeta T cells and CD19 B cells. The method behind the library was PCR. TCRdb records Illumina HiSeq 2500 as the sequencer. TCR library preparation used molecular barcoding, with unique molecular identifiers applied to normalize quantification of the TCRbeta repertoire. TCRdb took the public reads, trimmed them with fastp at Q25, ran MiXCR for clone calling and kept in-frame beta chains. Each CDR3 protein appears once, grouped with its most common genes and DNA. The sample table lists roughly 340,000 distinct CDR3 sequences, 15% to 20% of them with a count of one. The ten top clones hold approximately 44% of the sample.

The material sequenced was PBMCs, mostly from graft donor cells, taken 360 days after TCRalphabeta/CD19-depleted stem cell transplant. The receptors shown here come from a male patient aged 2 to 10 who had a stem cell transplant for acute lymphoblastic leukemia, so the T cells may come from the graft donor.

The V and J genes are TRBV10-3 and TRBJ2-3; the match to TRBD2 covers 8 bases. Germline V gene lookup returns CDR1 ENHRY and CDR2 SYGVKD. CDR3 length: 13 residues. With V trimmed by 6 bases and J by 4 bases, 3 bases remained unmatched. The CDR3 reads CAIRGGLADTQYF. The CDR3, as DNA: TGTGCCATCAGGGGGGGACTAGCAGATACGCAGTATTTT.

This clonotype occurred a few times. This chain joins TRBV4-1 and TRBJ1-5; D uncertain. V was shortened by 0 bases and J by 7 bases, with 13 bases between the two germline ends. Germline values: CDR1 MGHRA, CDR2 YSYEKL. The CDR3 covers 15 residues. CDR3: CASSQDERFGQPQHF. CDR3 nucleotides: TGCGCCAGCAGCCAAGATGAAAGGTTTGGGCAGCCCCAGCATTTT.

The gene calls are TRBV14 and TRBJ2-2, with a weak D call TRBD1 (5 bases). From germline, CDR1 is SGHDN and CDR2 FVKESK. This CDR3 has 18 amino acids. V dropped 1 base and J dropped 5 bases, with 20 bases sitting between them. CDR3 DNA sequence: TGTGCCAGCAGCCAAGGCTTTTGGTCGGACAACTTTACCGGGGAGCTGTTTTTT. Translated: CASSQGFWSDNFTGELFF.

This clonotype was seen many times. V is TRBV20-1 and J is TRBJ2-1; TRBD2 matches at 9 bases. With V trimmed by 5 bases and J by 4 bases, 6 bases remained unmatched. This CDR3 is 14 amino acids long. Germline CDR1 is DFQATT and CDR2 is SNEGSKA (reference sequence). CDR3 amino acids: CSAPPAGGYNEQFF. In DNA form, the CDR3 reads TGCAGTGCTCCCCCCGCGGGAGGGTACAATGAGCAGTTCTTC.

The chain employs TRBV4-3 and TRBJ2-3; D gene uncertain. The CDR3 is 15 residues long. V shed 4 bases and J shed 4 bases, with 15 bases lying between them. The germline V gene has CDR1 LGHNA and CDR2 YSLEER. CDR3: CASSLSRARADTQYF. The DNA of the CDR3 is TGCGCCAGCAGCCTATCCAGAGCCCGGGCAGATACGCAGTATTTT.

This rearrangement joins TRBV12-3 or TRBV12-4 to TRBJ2-1; D is possibly TRBD1 or TRBD2 (6 bases each). Trimming shortened V by 5 bases and J by 3 bases, and 14 bases separated the two germline ends. CDR3 length: 15 residues. DNA for the CDR3: TGTGCCAGCAGTCTCAGGGGCGGGATCTACAATGAGCAGTTCTTC. Protein: CASSLRGGIYNEQFF.

The V gene is TRBV4-3, the J gene TRBJ2-3; D perhaps matches TRBD2 (5 bases). Germline CDR1 reads LGHNA; CDR2 reads YSLEER. Trimming shortened V by 0 bases and J by 0 bases, and 7 bases separated the two germline ends. This CDR3 contains 15 residues. CDR3 nucleotides: TGCGCCAGCAGCCAAGAAGCGGCTAGCACAGATACGCAGTATTTT. Its translation: CASSQEAASTDTQYF.

This clonotype was counted at least ten times. The V call is TRBV10-3, the J call TRBJ2-2; D possibly uses TRBD1 or TRBD2 (6 bases each). The germline V gene has CDR1 ENHRY and CDR2 SYGVKD. V lost 7 bases to trimming and J lost 7 bases, with 13 bases between them. The CDR3 totals 13 residues. This chain's CDR3 is CAIKGGANGELFF. The DNA for the CDR3 is TGTGCCATCAAGGGGGGCGCGAACGGGGAGCTGTTTTTT.

This clonotype was found a few times. This rearrangement joins TRBV28 to TRBJ2-7; D is unclear. The CDR3 sequence is 16 residues long. Germline assignment: CDR1 MDHEN and CDR2 SYDVKM. V dropped 4 bases and J dropped 3 bases, with 19 bases sitting between them. This CDR3 is CASSSLSKGALYEQYF. CDR3 nucleotide sequence: TGTGCCAGCAGTTCCCTGTCCAAAGGTGCGCTCTACGAGCAGTACTTC.

Only a few counts were recorded for this clonotype. The rearrangement joins TRBV29-1 to TRBJ2-7; 7 bases are shared with TRBD2. This CDR3 has 15 amino acids. The germline CDR1 and CDR2 sequences are SQVTM and ANQGSEA. V gave up 1 base and J gave up 4 bases; unmatched junction bases: 10. CDR3 DNA sequence: TGCAGCGTTGAAGGCACTAGCGAAAGGACTTACGAGCAGTACTTC. Translated, it gives CSVEGTSERTYEQYF.

This chain connects TRBV2 to TRBJ2-2; 9 bases are a match to TRBD2. The V and J ends lost 10 bases and 1 base, in that order; junction bases with no gene match: 10. The germline V gene has CDR1 SNHLY and CDR2 FYNNEI. The CDR3 length is 16 residues. In nucleotides, the CDR3 is TGTGCCATCCCGTTCCGCGGGAGGGAGAACACCGGGGAGCTGTTTTTT. Amino acid sequence: CAIPFRGRENTGELFF.

This clonotype has just a few counts. The chain combines TRBV7-2 with TRBJ1-1, with D unclear. Deletions cut 1 base from V and 8 bases from J, with 11 bases between. CDR3 length: 13 amino acids. CDR1 and CDR2 from the germline V gene are SGHTA and FQGNSA. This CDR3 is CASSLGGPKEAFF. DNA for the CDR3: TGTGCCAGCAGCTTAGGAGGTCCAAAAGAAGCTTTCTTT.

V gene TRBV7-2 combines with J gene TRBJ1-6; 12 bases match TRBD1. CDR3 size: 16 residues. CDR1 and CDR2 (germline): SGHTA, FQGNSA. The V and J ends lost 4 bases and 8 bases, in that order; junction bases with no gene match: 6. CDR3 bases: TGTGCCAGCAGCTCTCACGGGGACAGGGGGCATTCACCCCTCCACTTT. Translated, it gives CASSSHGDRGHSPLHF.